The 18 T cell receptor beta chains below were found in one sample sequenced in a study of blood T cell repertoires in COVID-19. Sequencing was performed with immunoSEQ multiplex PCR; in TCRdb, only in-frame clones are kept and a portion is missing. The profile shows approximately 100,000 clones, less than 85% of them singletons. The sequenced material came from peripheral blood. The receptors originated from a woman in her fifties or sixties with acute or convalescent COVID-19.

The gene calls are TRBV4-2 and TRBJ2-1, with 7 bases aligning to TRBD2. The V gene end was trimmed by 6 bases and the J gene end by 7 bases; junction bases not matched to a gene: 21. Germline loops: CDR1 LGHNA, CDR2 YNFKEQ. The CDR3 contains 18 residues. CDR3 coding DNA: TGTGCCAGCAGGCGCCTGTGGGGGGGACGGGGGAACTTAAATGAGCAGTTCTTC. It translates to CASRRLWGGRGNLNEQFF.

This clone has only a few counts. The J gene is TRBJ2-7, the V gene TRBV7-3, with 9 bases that match TRBD1. V was clipped by 4 bases and J by 6 bases; unmatched bases: 4. This CDR3 contains 13 residues. Germline CDR1 SGHTA, CDR2 FQGTGA. The CDR3: CASSSGTGSEQYF. In nucleotides, the CDR3 is TGTGCCAGCAGCTCCGGGACAGGGAGCGAGCAGTACTTC.

V and J are TRBV9 and TRBJ2-2; 7 bases line up with TRBD2. Per the germline V gene, CDR1 is SGDLS and CDR2 is YYNGEE. The V gene end was trimmed by 2 bases and the J gene end by 8 bases; junction bases not matched to a gene: 6. The CDR3 sequence is 14 residues long. The CDR3 region has the DNA TGTGCCAGCAGCGTCTACGGGGGGACGGGGGAGCTGTTTTTT. Encoded protein: CASSVYGGTGELFF.

The chain uses TRBV12-3 or TRBV12-4 and TRBJ1-5; D gene unclear. CDR3 length: 13 residues. Trimming left V 3 bases short and J 7 bases short, with 10 bases between. In DNA form, the CDR3 reads TGTGCCAGCAGTTTGCCCGGGAACCAGCCCCAGCATTTT. Amino acids: CASSLPGNQPQHF.

The chain links TRBV5-1 to TRBJ2-5; no firm D call. Germline-derived CDR1 and CDR2 are SGHRS and YFSETQ. V was pared by 4 bases and J by 2 bases, with 3 bases between. The CDR3 is 11 amino acids. The CDR3 here is CASSTQETQYF. Written as DNA, the CDR3 is TGCGCCAGCAGCACTCAAGAGACCCAGTACTTC. The variable domain in full, completed from reference TRBV5-1 and TRBJ2-5, reads KAGVTQTPRYLIKTRGQQVTLSCSPISGHRSVSWYQQTPGQGLQFLFEYFSETQRNKGNFPGRFSGRQFSNSRSEMNVSTLELGDSALYLCASSTQETQYFGPGTRLLVL.

This rearrangement joins TRBV2 to TRBJ2-7, with no clear D. V was clipped by 1 base and J by 0 bases, with 10 bases between them. Germline V lookup: CDR1 SNHLY, CDR2 FYNNEI. CDR3 length equals 15 residues. CDR3 residues: CASSEELLSSYEQYF. The DNA of the CDR3 is TGTGCCAGCAGTGAAGAGTTGTTGAGCTCCTACGAGCAGTACTTC.

Only a few counts were recorded for this clone. This sequence joins TRBV7-3 and TRBJ2-2, with a weak D call TRBD2 (7 bases). Trimming took off 8 bases at V and 3 bases at J, with 13 bases between the two ends. The CDR3 is 14 amino acids. The germline gives CDR1 SGHTA, CDR2 FQGTGA. This CDR3 reads CASRGGGDTGELFF. The CDR3 nucleotides read TGTGCCAGCCGCGGCGGGGGCGACACCGGGGAGCTGTTTTTT.

This sequence joins TRBV9 and TRBJ1-1; 7 nucleotides agree with TRBD1. Trimming took 2 bases from V and 8 from J; bases not matched to a gene: 12. This CDR3 is built from 15 residues. From germline, CDR1 is SGDLS and CDR2 YYNGEE. This CDR3 is CASSVGQTNIAEAFF. For the CDR3, the DNA is TGTGCCAGCAGCGTGGGACAGACCAATATAGCCGAAGCTTTCTTT.

The chain is built from TRBV5-4 and TRBJ2-3; TRBD1 aligns across 10 bases. The CDR3 length is 16 residues. Germline V gives CDR1 SGHNT, CDR2 YYREEE (reference sequence). Trimming cost V 5 bases and J 3 bases; bases outside gene matches: 9. CDR3 residues: CASRRTGTGATDTQYF. As DNA, the CDR3 is TGTGCCAGCAGAAGAACCGGGACAGGGGCTACAGATACGCAGTATTTT.

J is TRBJ1-5 and V is TRBV30; D is possibly TRBD1 (5 bases). The V gene's germline CDR1 is GTSNPN and CDR2 SVGIG (reference sequence). The CDR3 covers 14 residues. V lost 5 bases to trimming and J lost 2 bases, with 13 bases between them. Written as DNA, the CDR3 is TGTGCCTGGGGTGGGGGAGGAGGCAATCAGCCCCAGCATTTT. Translated: CAWGGGGGNQPQHF. Complete variable domain (other parts from reference TRBV30 and TRBJ1-5): SQTIHQWPATLVQPVGSPLSLECTVEGTSNPNLYWYRQAAGRGLQLLFYSVGIGQISSEVPQNLSASRPQDRQFILSSKKLLLSDSGFYLCAWGGGGGNQPQHFGDGTRLSIL.

The sample holds one count of this clone. The gene calls are TRBV4-2 and TRBJ2-7, with 8 bases aligning to TRBD1. The CDR3 is made up of 18 amino acids. The germline V gene has CDR1 LGHNA and CDR2 YNFKEQ. V trimming: 1 base; J trimming: 0 bases; junction bases outside the gene matches: 11. The CDR3 DNA reads as TGTGCCAGCAGCCAAGTAGGGGCCAACGACAGGGGCTCCTACGAGCAGTACTTC. This translates into CASSQVGANDRGSYEQYF.

This sequence joins TRBV6-1 and TRBJ1-4; 10 bases fit TRBD1. CDR1 and CDR2 from the germline V gene are MNHNS and SASEGT. The CDR3 contains 15 residues. With V trimmed by 3 bases and J by 7 bases, 5 bases remained unmatched. The CDR3 loop reads CASSDPGQGPEKLFF. The CDR3 DNA reads TGTGCCAGCAGTGATCCGGGACAGGGGCCTGAAAAACTGTTTTTT.

This chain uses TRBV28 with TRBJ1-2; the D is unclear. V was clipped by 6 bases and J by 7 bases, with 12 bases between them. The CDR3 extends over 12 amino acids. Germline loops: CDR1 MDHEN, CDR2 SYDVKM. Here the CDR3 reads CASRWGGGGYTF. The CDR3 region has the DNA TGTGCCAGCAGGTGGGGAGGAGGTGGCTACACCTTC.

The V and J genes are TRBV11-2 and TRBJ1-5; 7 nucleotides match TRBD1. The junction had 8 bases not matched to a gene; V was cut back by 6 bases and J by 3 bases. The V gene's germline CDR1 is SGHAT and CDR2 FQNNGV. The CDR3 has 15 amino acids. DNA for the CDR3: TGTGCCAGCAGTTGGGCAGGGGGAAACAATCAGCCCCAGCATTTT. It encodes CASSWAGGNNQPQHF.

The chain links TRBV5-1 to TRBJ2-3; D is unclear. V shed 0 bases and J shed 1 base, with 15 bases lying between them. In germline, CDR1 is SGHRS, CDR2 YFSETQ. This CDR3 spans 17 amino acids. The CDR3 loop reads CASSLGPSTTGTDTQYF. Written as DNA, the CDR3 is TGCGCCAGCAGCTTGGGGCCGAGCACTACGGGCACAGATACGCAGTATTTT.

The rearrangement uses TRBV21-1 and TRBJ2-1; the table's D gene call, TRBD1, was not cross checked with the DNA. TRBV21-1 is a pseudogene segment. The CDR3 loop spans 19 amino acids. CDR3: CASTKGPSDRTLSYNEQFF. CDR3 coding DNA: TGTGCCAGCACCAAAGGCCCCTCTGACAGGACGCTCTCCTACAATGAGCAGTTCTTC.

The CDR3 DNA reads as TGTGCCAGTAATGCGAGTAGGGGGCGAGGCTATGGCTACACCTTC. It yields the protein CASNASRGRGYGYTF. V usage is TRBV19 and J usage is TRBJ1-2; 7 nucleotides align to TRBD1. The CDR3 has 15 residues. V dropped 7 bases and J dropped 4; count of bases not matched to a gene: 12. Per the germline V gene, CDR1 is LNHDA and CDR2 is SQIVND (reference sequence).

V gene TRBV5-1 combines with J gene TRBJ2-7, with 7 positions matching TRBD1. Trimming at V came to 4 bases and at J to 7 bases, leaving 11 bases not matched to a gene. CDR1 SGHRS and CDR2 YFSETQ come from the germline V gene. The CDR3 runs 14 residues. Here the CDR3 reads CASSPRGQFEEQYF. The CDR3 DNA sequence: TGCGCCAGCAGCCCGAGGGGACAGTTTGAAGAGCAGTACTTC.